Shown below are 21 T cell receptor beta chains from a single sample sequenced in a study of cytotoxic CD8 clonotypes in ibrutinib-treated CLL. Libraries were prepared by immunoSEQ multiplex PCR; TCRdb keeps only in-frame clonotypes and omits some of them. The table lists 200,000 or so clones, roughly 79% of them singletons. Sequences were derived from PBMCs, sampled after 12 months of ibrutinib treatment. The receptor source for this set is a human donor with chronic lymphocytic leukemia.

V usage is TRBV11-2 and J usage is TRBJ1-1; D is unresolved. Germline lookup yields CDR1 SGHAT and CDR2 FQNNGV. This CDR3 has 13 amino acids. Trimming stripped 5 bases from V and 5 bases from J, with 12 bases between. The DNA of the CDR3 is TGTGCCAGCAGCCGGTTTACGGGGACTGAAGCTTTCTTT. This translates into CASSRFTGTEAFF.

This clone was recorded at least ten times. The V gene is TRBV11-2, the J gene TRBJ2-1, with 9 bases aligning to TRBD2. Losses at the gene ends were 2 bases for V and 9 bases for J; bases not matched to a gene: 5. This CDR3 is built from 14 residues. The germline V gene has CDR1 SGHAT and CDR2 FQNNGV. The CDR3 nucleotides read TGTGCCAGCAGCTTATCAGCGGGAGGAGGTGAGCAGTTCTTC. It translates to CASSLSAGGGEQFF.

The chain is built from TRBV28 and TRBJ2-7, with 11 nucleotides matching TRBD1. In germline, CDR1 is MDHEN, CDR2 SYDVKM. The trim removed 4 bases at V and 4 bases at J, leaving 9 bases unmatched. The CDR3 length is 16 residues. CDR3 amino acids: CASSSHGGTGGYEQYF. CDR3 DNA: TGTGCCAGCAGTTCCCACGGCGGGACAGGGGGTTACGAGCAGTACTTC.

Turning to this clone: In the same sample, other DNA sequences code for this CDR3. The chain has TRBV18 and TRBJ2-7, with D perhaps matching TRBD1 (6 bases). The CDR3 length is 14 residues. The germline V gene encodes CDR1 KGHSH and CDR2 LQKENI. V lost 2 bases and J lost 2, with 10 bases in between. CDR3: CASSPAGVTYEQYF. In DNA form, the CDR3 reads TGTGCCAGCTCACCAGCAGGGGTGACCTACGAGCAGTACTTC.

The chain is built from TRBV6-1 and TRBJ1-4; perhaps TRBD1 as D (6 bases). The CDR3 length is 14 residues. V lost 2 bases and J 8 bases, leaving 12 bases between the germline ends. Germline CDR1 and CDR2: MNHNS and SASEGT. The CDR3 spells CASSEQGRGEKLFF. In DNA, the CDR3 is TGTGCCAGCAGTGAACAGGGGAGAGGGGAAAAACTGTTTTTT.

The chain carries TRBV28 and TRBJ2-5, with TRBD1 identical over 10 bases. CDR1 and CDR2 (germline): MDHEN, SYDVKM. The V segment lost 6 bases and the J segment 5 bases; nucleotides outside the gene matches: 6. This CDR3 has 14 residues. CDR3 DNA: TGTGCCAGCAGGGGGACAGGGGAGAGGGAGACCCAGTACTTC. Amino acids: CASRGTGERETQYF.

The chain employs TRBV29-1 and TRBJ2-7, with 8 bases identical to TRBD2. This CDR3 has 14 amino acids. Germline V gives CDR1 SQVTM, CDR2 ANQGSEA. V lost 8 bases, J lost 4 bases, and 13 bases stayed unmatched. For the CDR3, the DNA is TGCAGCACCAGCCCGGGGGGGCCCTCTTACGAGCAGTACTTC. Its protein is CSTSPGGPSYEQYF.

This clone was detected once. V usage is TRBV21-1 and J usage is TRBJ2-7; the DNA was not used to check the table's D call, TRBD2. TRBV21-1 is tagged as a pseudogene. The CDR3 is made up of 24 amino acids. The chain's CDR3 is CASSKGTTGTGGLAGELSSYEQYF. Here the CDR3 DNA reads TGTGCCAGCAGCAAGGGAACGACAGGTACAGGGGGACTAGCGGGAGAGCTCAGCTCCTACGAGCAGTACTTC.

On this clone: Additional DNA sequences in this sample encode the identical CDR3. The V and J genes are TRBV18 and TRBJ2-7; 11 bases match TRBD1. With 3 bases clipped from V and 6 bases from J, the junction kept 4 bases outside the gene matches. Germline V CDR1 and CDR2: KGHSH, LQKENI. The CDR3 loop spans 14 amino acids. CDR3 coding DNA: TGTGCCAGCTCACCTCCGGGGACAGGGGGCGAGCAGTACTTC. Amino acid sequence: CASSPPGTGGEQYF.

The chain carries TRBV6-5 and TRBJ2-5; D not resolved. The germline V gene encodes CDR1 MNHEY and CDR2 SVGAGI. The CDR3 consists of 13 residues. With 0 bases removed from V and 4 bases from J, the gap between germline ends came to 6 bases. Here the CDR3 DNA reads TGTGCCAGCAGTTACTCGTCGAGAGAGACCCAGTACTTC. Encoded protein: CASSYSSRETQYF.

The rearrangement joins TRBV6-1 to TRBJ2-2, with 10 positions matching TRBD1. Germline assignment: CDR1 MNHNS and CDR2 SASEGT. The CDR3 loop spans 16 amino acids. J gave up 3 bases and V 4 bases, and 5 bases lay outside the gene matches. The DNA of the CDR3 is TGTGCCAGCAGTGCCCGGGACAGGGGTTACACCGGGGAGCTGTTTTTT. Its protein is CASSARDRGYTGELFF.

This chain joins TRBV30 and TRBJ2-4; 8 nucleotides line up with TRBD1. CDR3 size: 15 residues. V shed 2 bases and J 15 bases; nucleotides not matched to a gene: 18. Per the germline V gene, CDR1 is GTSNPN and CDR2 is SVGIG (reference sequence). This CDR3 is CAWSNPGTGSGNRYF. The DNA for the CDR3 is TGTGCCTGGAGTAATCCCGGGACAGGCTCCGGGAATCGGTACTTC. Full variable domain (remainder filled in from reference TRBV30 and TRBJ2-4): SQTIHQWPATLVQPVGSPLSLECTVEGTSNPNLYWYRQAAGRGLQLLFYSVGIGQISSEVPQNLSASRPQDRQFILSSKKLLLSDSGFYLCAWSNPGTGSGNRYFGAGTRLSVL.

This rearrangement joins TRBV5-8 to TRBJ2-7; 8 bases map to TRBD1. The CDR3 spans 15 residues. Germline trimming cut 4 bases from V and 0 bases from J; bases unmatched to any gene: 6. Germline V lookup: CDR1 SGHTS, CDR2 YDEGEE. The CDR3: CASSPRQGTSYEQYF. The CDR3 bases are TGTGCCAGCAGCCCTAGACAGGGGACCTCCTACGAGCAGTACTTC.

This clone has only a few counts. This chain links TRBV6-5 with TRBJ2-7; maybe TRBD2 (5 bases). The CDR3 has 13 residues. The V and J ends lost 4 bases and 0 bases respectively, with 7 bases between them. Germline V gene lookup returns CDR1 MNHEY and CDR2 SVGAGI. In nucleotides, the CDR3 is TGTGCCAGCAGTTTGAGGGTCTCCTACGAGCAGTACTTC. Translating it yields CASSLRVSYEQYF.

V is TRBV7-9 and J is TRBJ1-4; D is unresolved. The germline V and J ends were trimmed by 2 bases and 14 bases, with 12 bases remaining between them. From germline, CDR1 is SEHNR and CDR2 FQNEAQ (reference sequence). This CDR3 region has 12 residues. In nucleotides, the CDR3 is TGTGCCAGCAGCTTAAACGCTGGAGGGCTGTTTTTT. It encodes CASSLNAGGLFF.

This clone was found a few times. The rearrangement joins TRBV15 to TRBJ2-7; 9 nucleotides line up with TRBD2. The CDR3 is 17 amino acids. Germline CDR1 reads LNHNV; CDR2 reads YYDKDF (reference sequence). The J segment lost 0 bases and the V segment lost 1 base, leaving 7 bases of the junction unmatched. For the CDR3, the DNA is TGTGCCACCAGCAGAGGAGGGGCGGGAGGGAGCTCCTACGAGCAGTACTTC. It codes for CATSRGGAGGSSYEQYF.

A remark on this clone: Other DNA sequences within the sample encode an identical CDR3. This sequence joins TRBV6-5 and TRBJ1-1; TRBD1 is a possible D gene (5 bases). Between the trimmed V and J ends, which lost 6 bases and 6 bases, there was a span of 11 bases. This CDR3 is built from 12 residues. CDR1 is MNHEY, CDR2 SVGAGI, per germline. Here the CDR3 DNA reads TGTGCCAGCAGCCGCCAGGGCGCTGAAGCTTTCTTT. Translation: CASSRQGAEAFF.

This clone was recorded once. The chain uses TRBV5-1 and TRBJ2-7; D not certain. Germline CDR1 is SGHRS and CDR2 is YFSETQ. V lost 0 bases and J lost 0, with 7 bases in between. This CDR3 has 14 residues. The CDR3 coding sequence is TGCGCCAGCAGCTTGGTTCGCGGCTCCTACGAGCAGTACTTC. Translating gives CASSLVRGSYEQYF.

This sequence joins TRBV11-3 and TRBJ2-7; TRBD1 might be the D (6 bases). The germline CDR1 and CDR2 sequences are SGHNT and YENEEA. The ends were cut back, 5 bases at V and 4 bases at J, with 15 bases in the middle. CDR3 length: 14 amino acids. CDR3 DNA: TGTGCCAGCAGCCAGGACAGTCGGGAATACGAGCAGTACTTC. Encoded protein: CASSQDSREYEQYF.

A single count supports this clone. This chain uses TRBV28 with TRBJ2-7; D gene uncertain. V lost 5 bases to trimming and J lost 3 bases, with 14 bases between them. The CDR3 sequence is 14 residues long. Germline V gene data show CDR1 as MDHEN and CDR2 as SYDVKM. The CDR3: CASSPGPNYYEQYF. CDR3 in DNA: TGTGCCAGCAGTCCCGGACCGAACTACTACGAGCAGTACTTC.

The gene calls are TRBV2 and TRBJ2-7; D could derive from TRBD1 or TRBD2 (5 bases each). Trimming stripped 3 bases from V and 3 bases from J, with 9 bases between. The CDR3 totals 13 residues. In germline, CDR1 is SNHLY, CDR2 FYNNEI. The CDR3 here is CASSDGAGYEQYF. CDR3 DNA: TGTGCCAGCAGTGACGGGGCGGGCTACGAGCAGTACTTC.